A single sample is the source of the 22 T cell receptor beta chains below, sequenced in a study of early T cells in non-severe SARS-CoV-2 infection. TCRdb called the 5' RACE reads again in MiXCR, with one record for every CDR3 protein. The sample consists of about 61,000 distinct CDR3 sequences, about 11% of them appearing once. This specimen was whole blood, taken at baseline. The source is an adult who was a healthcare worker with PCR-confirmed SARS-CoV-2 infection or an uninfected control (not recorded which). The donor label of this sample is uncertain.

Concerning this clonotype: One end of the junction varies from germline; a read error may be responsible. J is TRBJ2-1 and V is TRBV19; TRBD1 agrees at 7 bases. The CDR3 extends over 17 amino acids. Germline-derived CDR1 and CDR2 are LNHDA and SQIVND (reference sequence). CDR3 nucleotides: TGTGCCAGTAGTACCGTTTTGGGACAGCCTTTCTACGATGAGCAGTTCTTC. This encodes CASSTVLGQPFYDEQFF.

The chain employs TRBV2 and TRBJ2-1; 7 nucleotides agree with TRBD1. With 4 bases clipped from V and 1 base from J, the junction kept 4 bases outside the gene matches. The CDR3 loop spans 15 amino acids. The germline V gene has CDR1 SNHLY and CDR2 FYNNEI. The CDR3 loop reads CASSVETGSYNEQFF. The CDR3 nucleotides read TGTGCCAGCAGTGTCGAGACAGGGTCCTACAATGAGCAGTTCTTC. The entire variable domain, with the rest obtained from reference TRBV2 and TRBJ2-1, is as follows: EPEVTQTPSHQVTQMGQEVILRCVPISNHLYFYWYRQILGQKVEFLVSFYNNEISEKSEIFDDQFSVERPDGSNFTLKIRSTKLEDSAMYFCASSVETGSYNEQFFGPGTRLTVL.

This clonotype has at least ten counts. The chain is built from TRBV6-2 or TRBV6-3 and TRBJ1-6, with D maybe TRBD1 (5 bases). The CDR3 totals 14 residues. Germline-derived CDR1 and CDR2 are MNHEY and SVGEGT. With 6 bases removed from V and 7 bases from J, the gap between germline ends came to 13 bases. CDR3 residues: CASSAGPTNSPLHF. CDR3 nucleotides: TGTGCCAGCAGCGCGGGACCGACAAATTCACCCCTCCACTTT.

This clonotype has just a few counts. V gene TRBV18 combines with J gene TRBJ1-2; D perhaps matches TRBD1 (5 bases). The germline CDR1 and CDR2 sequences are KGHSH and LQKENI. The CDR3 contains 14 residues. V was shortened by 3 bases and J by 4 bases, with 12 bases between the two germline ends. CDR3 nucleotide sequence: TGTGCCAGCTCACCCGGCCGGGACTCCTATGGCTACACCTTC. Amino acids: CASSPGRDSYGYTF.

V and J are TRBV12-5 and TRBJ2-1; D could derive from TRBD1 or TRBD2 (5 bases each). This CDR3 region has 14 residues. V was pared by 2 bases and J by 10 bases, with 15 bases between. Germline V CDR1 and CDR2: LGHNT, FRNRAP. In DNA form, the CDR3 reads TGTGCTAGTGGTTTGTCCAGCGACAGCGGCGAGCAGTTCTTC. It translates to CASGLSSDSGEQFF.

The table lists this clonotype with a few counts. The CDR3 is CASSPRLTGVLF. The CDR3 nucleotides are TGTGCCAGCAGCCCGCGCCTGACAGGGGTCCTCTTC. The J gene is TRBJ1-2, the V gene TRBV21-1; the D call in the table, TRBD1, was not verified against the DNA. TRBV21-1 is annotated as a pseudogene. The CDR3 length is 12 residues.

This clonotype was counted a single time. This chain links TRBV29-1 with TRBJ2-3, with TRBD1 identical over 8 bases. Germline CDR1 is SQVTM and CDR2 is ANQGSEA. V lost 7 bases and J lost 6; bases outside the gene matches: 6. The CDR3 is made up of 12 amino acids. The CDR3 reads CSADRGSDTQYF. The CDR3 nucleotides are TGCAGCGCTGACAGGGGCTCGGATACGCAGTATTTT.

This clonotype was observed many times. CDR3 region: CAISPTSGGQETQYF. CDR3 nucleotides: TGTGCCATCAGTCCCACTAGCGGGGGCCAAGAGACCCAGTACTTC. This chain joins TRBV10-3 and TRBJ2-5; 11 positions match TRBD2. This CDR3 has 15 amino acids. Looked up from germline, CDR1 is ENHRY and CDR2 is SYGVKD. After removal of 5 bases from V and 1 base from J, the junction contained 3 bases not matched to a gene.

The gene calls are TRBV3-1 and TRBJ1-3; 7 bases map to TRBD1. J lost 4 bases, V lost 2 bases, and 11 bases had no gene match. Looked up from germline, CDR1 is LGHDT and CDR2 is YNNKEL (reference sequence). This CDR3 has 17 residues. The DNA of the CDR3 is TGTGCCAGCAGCCAACTACTCAGGGGGTCTTACGGAAACACCATATATTTT. Its protein product is CASSQLLRGSYGNTIYF.

J is TRBJ2-3 and V is TRBV19; D might be TRBD2 (5 bases). Germline V gives CDR1 LNHDA, CDR2 SQIVND (reference sequence). CDR3 length: 17 residues. The ends were cut back, 1 base at V and 2 bases at J, with 16 bases in the middle. The CDR3 here is CASSIVYGTEDTDTQYF. For the CDR3, the DNA is TGTGCCAGTAGTATAGTCTATGGAACGGAGGACACAGATACGCAGTATTTT. Variable domain in full (rest from reference TRBV19 and TRBJ2-3): DGGITQSPKYLFRKEGQNVTLSCEQNLNHDAMYWYRQDPGQGLRLIYYSQIVNDFQKGDIAEGYSVSREKKESFPLTVTSAQKNPTAFYLCASSIVYGTEDTDTQYFGPGTRLTVL.

This clonotype appeared a few times. The CDR3 DNA follows: TGCAGTGCCTCCCCGGAAGGCTCCTATAATTCACCCCTCCACTTT. Protein: CSASPEGSYNSPLHF. The chain recombines TRBV20-1 with TRBJ1-6; D is ambiguous. Trimming took 6 bases from V and 0 from J, leaving 12 bases between them. Germline assignment: CDR1 DFQATT and CDR2 SNEGSKA (reference sequence). The CDR3 runs to 15 residues.

This clonotype was counted many times. This chain connects TRBV3-1 to TRBJ1-1; 11 bases match TRBD1. Germline lookup yields CDR1 LGHDT and CDR2 YNNKEL (reference sequence). CDR3 size: 15 residues. J was trimmed by 3 bases and V by 4 bases; bases with no gene match: 4. The CDR3 nucleotides read TGTGCCAGCAGCCGGCCGGGACAGGGGGACACTGAAGCTTTCTTT. This sequence encodes CASSRPGQGDTEAFF.

V gene TRBV10-1 combines with J gene TRBJ2-3; TRBD2 matches at 11 bases. The CDR3 length is 14 residues. Germline V gene sequence: CDR1 WNHNN, CDR2 SYGVQD (reference sequence). The trim removed 6 bases at V and 6 bases at J, leaving 5 bases unmatched. CDR3 amino acids: CASRSSGGLDTQYF. The CDR3 DNA is TGCGCCAGCAGATCTAGCGGGGGGCTGGATACGCAGTATTTT.

By proportion, this clonotype is medium-sized (0.01 to 0.1%). This chain uses TRBV5-1 with TRBJ2-1; 7 positions match TRBD1. Germline V lookup: CDR1 SGHRS, CDR2 YFSETQ. Trimming removed 4 bases from V and 1 base from J; junction bases left unmatched: 5. The CDR3 consists of 15 residues. CDR3 nucleotide sequence: TGCGCCAGCAGCCCCCTCAGGGGGTCCTACAATGAGCAGTTCTTC. Translated, it gives CASSPLRGSYNEQFF.

This clonotype was seen a handful of times. V gene TRBV5-5 combines with J gene TRBJ1-1; D unresolved. This CDR3 contains 15 residues. The V gene's germline CDR1 is SGHKS and CDR2 YYEKEE (reference sequence). V was trimmed by 0 bases and J by 0 bases, leaving 9 bases between them. CDR3 sequence: CASSLATVMNTEAFF. In DNA form, the CDR3 reads TGTGCCAGCAGCTTGGCAACAGTTATGAACACTGAAGCTTTCTTT.

The chain employs TRBV6-4 and TRBJ2-2; TRBD2 matches at 8 bases. The CDR3 spans 14 residues. Germline V gene lookup returns CDR1 MRHNA and CDR2 SNTAGT. With V trimmed by 6 bases and J by 5 bases, 5 bases remained unmatched. CDR3: CASSPLAGTGELFF. CDR3 in DNA: TGTGCCAGCAGCCCTTTAGCGGGGACCGGGGAGCTGTTTTTT.

This clonotype was found a few times. This chain uses TRBV18 with TRBJ2-1; the D gene is possibly TRBD1 (6 bases). Between the trimmed V and J ends, which lost 4 bases and 7 bases, there was a span of 17 bases. The CDR3 is 15 residues long. Germline CDR1 and CDR2: KGHSH and LQKENI. The CDR3 protein is CASSLGTLLLNEQFF. In DNA, the CDR3 is TGTGCCAGCTCACTTGGGACACTCCTCCTAAATGAGCAGTTCTTC.

This clonotype was recorded a few times. The J gene is TRBJ2-5, the V gene TRBV5-1; D is uncertain. CDR1 and CDR2 (germline): SGHRS, YFSETQ. The CDR3 is 14 residues long. V lost 2 bases, J lost 1 base, and 9 bases lay in between. CDR3 sequence reads: CASSFGRTQETQYF. Written as DNA, the CDR3 is TGCGCCAGCAGCTTCGGACGCACCCAAGAGACCCAGTACTTC.

The rearrangement joins TRBV5-4 to TRBJ1-2; 7 bases are a match to TRBD1. CDR1 is SGHNT, CDR2 YYREEE, per germline (reference sequence). The CDR3 is 14 residues long. V gave up 1 base and J gave up 3 bases; unmatched junction bases: 3. CDR3 sequence (DNA): TGTGCCAGCAGCTTGACAGGGGATGACTATGGCTACACCTTC. Translating it yields CASSLTGDDYGYTF.

The chain recombines TRBV5-8 with TRBJ2-5; TRBD1 might be the D (5 bases). V lost 0 bases to trimming and J lost 4 bases, with 10 bases between them. CDR1 and CDR2 from the germline V gene are SGHTS and YDEGEE. The CDR3 contains 14 residues. The DNA of the CDR3 is TGTGCCAGCAGCTTGGTTGGGGCGAGAGAGACCCAGTACTTC. It encodes CASSLVGARETQYF.

The chain couples TRBV27 to TRBJ1-1; D call uncertain. The CDR3 consists of 14 residues. Trimming removed 3 bases from V and 4 bases from J, with 12 bases in between. Germline loops: CDR1 MNHEY, CDR2 SMNVEV (reference sequence). CDR3: CASSFLGDFTEAFF. Written as DNA, the CDR3 is TGTGCCAGCAGTTTTTTAGGAGATTTCACTGAAGCTTTCTTT.

The chain couples TRBV19 to TRBJ2-3; 9 bases line up with TRBD2. Germline CDR1 and CDR2: LNHDA and SQIVND (reference sequence). The junction had 5 bases not matched to a gene; V was cut back by 3 bases and J by 4 bases. The CDR3 runs 15 residues. This chain's CDR3 is CASSIGRGGPDTQYF. The CDR3 coding sequence is TGTGCCAGTAGTATCGGGCGGGGGGGCCCAGATACGCAGTATTTT.